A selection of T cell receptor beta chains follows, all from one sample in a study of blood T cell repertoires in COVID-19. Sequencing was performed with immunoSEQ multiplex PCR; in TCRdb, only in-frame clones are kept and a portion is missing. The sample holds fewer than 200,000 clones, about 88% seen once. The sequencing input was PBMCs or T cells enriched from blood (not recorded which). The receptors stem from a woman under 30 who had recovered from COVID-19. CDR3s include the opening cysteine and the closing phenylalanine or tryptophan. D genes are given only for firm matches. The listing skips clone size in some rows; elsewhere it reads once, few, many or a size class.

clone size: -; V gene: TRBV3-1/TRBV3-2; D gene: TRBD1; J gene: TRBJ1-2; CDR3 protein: CASSQTGTGYGYTF; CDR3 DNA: TGTGCCAGCAGCCAAACCGGGACAGGTTATGGCTACACCTTC
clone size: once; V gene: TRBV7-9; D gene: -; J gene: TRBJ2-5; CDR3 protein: CASSLLQGIEETQYF; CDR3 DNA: TGTGCCAGCAGCTTACTGCAGGGGATTGAAGAGACCCAGTACTTC
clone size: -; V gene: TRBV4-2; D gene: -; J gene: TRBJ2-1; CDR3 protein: CASSQAGDSNNEQFF; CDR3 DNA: TGTGCCAGCAGCCAAGCGGGGGATTCCAACAATGAGCAGTTCTTC
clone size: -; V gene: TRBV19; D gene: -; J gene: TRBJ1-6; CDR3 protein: CASSISQYNSPLHF; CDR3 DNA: TGTGCCAGTAGTATCTCCCAGTATAATTCACCCCTCCACTTT
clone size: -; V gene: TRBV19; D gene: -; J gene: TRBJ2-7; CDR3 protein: CASSIQGRHYEQYF; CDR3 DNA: TGTGCCAGTAGTATCCAGGGAAGGCATTACGAGCAGTACTTC
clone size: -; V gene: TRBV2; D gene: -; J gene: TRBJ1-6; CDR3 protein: CASSVSDRHNSPLHF; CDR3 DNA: TGTGCCAGCAGTGTATCCGACAGACATAATTCACCCCTCCACTTT
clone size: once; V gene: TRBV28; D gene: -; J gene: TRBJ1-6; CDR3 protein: CASSPARGTYNSPLHF; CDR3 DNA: TGTGCCAGCAGTCCCGCTCGGGGGACCTATAATTCACCCCTCCACTTT
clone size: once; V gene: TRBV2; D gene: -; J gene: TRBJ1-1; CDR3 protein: CASRQGFPGTEAFF; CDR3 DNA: TGTGCCAGCAGGCAAGGCTTTCCGGGCACTGAAGCTTTCTTT
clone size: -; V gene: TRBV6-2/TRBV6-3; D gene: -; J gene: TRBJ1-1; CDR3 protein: CASSYPDTEAFF; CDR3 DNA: TGTGCCAGCAGTTACCCAGACACTGAAGCTTTCTTT
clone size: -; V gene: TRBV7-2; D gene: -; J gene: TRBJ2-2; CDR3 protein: CASSLNAGTGELFF; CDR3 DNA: TGTGCCAGCAGCTTGAACGCAGGGACCGGGGAGCTGTTTTTT
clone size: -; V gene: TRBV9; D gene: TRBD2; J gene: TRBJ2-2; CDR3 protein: CASSGNQDSLMASGKNTGELFF; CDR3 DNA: TGTGCCAGCAGCGGGAACCAAGACAGTCTTATGGCTAGCGGGAAGAACACCGGGGAGCTGTTTTTT
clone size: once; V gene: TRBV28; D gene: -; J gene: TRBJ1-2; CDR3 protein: CASSFPEGGYTF; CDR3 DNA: TGTGCCAGCAGTTTCCCGGAGGGTGGCTACACCTTC
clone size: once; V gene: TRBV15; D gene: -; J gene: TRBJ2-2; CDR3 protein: CATSPTMVVNTGELFF; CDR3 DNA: TGTGCCACCAGCCCAACTATGGTCGTGAACACCGGGGAGCTGTTTTTT
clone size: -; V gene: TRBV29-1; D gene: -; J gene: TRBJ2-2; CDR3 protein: CSVARGIGGELFF; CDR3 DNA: TGCAGCGTTGCCCGGGGGATCGGCGGGGAGCTGTTTTTT
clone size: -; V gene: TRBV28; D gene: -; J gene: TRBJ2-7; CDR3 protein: CASTVWAGVYEQYF; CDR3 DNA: TGTGCCAGCACCGTGTGGGCAGGGGTCTACGAGCAGTACTTC
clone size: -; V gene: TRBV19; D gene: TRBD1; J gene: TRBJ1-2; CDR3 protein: CASNRQGYGYTF; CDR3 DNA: TGTGCCAGTAATCGACAGGGCTATGGCTACACCTTC
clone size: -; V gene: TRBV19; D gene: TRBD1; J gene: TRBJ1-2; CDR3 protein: CASRDRGRLGEFGYTF; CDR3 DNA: TGTGCCAGTAGGGACAGGGGGCGCCTGGGCGAGTTCGGCTACACCTTC